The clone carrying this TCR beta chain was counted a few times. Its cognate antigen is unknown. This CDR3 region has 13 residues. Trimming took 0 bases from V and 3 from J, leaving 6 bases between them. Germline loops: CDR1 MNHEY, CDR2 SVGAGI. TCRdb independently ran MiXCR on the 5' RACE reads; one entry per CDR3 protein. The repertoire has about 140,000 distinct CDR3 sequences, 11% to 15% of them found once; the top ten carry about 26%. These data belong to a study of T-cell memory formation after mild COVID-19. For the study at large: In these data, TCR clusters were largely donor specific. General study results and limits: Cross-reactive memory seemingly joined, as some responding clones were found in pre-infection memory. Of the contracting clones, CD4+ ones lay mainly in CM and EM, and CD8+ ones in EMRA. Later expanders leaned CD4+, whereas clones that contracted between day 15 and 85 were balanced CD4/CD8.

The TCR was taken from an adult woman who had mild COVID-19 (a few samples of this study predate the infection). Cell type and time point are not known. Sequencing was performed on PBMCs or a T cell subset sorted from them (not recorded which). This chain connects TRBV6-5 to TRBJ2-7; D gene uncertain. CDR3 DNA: TGTGCCAGCAGTTACTCGACCAGCTACGAGCAGTACTTC. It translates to CASSYSTSYEQYF.